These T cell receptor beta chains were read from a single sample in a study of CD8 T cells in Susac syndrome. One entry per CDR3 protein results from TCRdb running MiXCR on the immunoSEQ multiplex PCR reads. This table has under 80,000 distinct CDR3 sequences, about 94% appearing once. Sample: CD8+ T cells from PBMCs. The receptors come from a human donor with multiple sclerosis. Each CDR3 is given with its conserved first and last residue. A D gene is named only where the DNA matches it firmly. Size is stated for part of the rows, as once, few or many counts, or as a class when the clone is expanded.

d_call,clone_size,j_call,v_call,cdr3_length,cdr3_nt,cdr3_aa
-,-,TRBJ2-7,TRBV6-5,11,TGTGCCGTCGGAAGCTCCTACGAGCAGTACTTC,CAVGSSYEQYF
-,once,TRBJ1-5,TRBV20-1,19,TGCAGTGCTAGAGATCCCTTGGGGGCACTACTTGATAGCAATCAGCCCCAGCATTTT,CSARDPLGALLDSNQPQHF
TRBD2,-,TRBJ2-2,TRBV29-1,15,TGCAGCGTTGGGCTAGCGGGAGTCAACACCGGGGAGCTGTTTTTT,CSVGLAGVNTGELFF
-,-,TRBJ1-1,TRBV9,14,TGTGCCAGCAGCGAGGGACACAAGAACACTGAAGCTTTCTTT,CASSEGHKNTEAFF
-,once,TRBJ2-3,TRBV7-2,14,TGTGCCAGCAGTTTTACCGGGAGCACAGATACGCAGTATTTT,CASSFTGSTDTQYF
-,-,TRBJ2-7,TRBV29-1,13,TGCAGCGTTGATGGAGCGACGTCCTACGAGCAGTACTTC,CSVDGATSYEQYF
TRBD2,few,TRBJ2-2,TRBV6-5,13,TGTGCCAGCAGTTCGGGGGGCACCGGGGAGCTGTTTTTT,CASSSGGTGELFF
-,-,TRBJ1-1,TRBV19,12,TGTGCCAGTATGAATGGGCCTCTTGAAGCTTTCTTT,CASMNGPLEAFF
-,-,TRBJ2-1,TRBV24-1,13,TGTGCCACCAGCCTACAGGGTGGCGATGAGCAGTTCTTC,CATSLQGGDEQFF
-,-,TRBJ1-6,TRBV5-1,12,TGCGCCAGCAGCTTGAATAATTCACCCCTCCACTTT,CASSLNNSPLHF
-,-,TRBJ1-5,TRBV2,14,TGTGCCAGCAGTCTGGGGGGGAACAATCAGCCCCAGCATTTT,CASSLGGNNQPQHF
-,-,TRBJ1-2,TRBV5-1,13,TGCGCCAGCAGCTTGGGGCAGAACTATGGCTACACCTTC,CASSLGQNYGYTF
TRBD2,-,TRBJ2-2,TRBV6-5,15,TGTGCCAGCGAGCTCGGGACTAGCGGCACCGGGGAGCTGTTTTTT,CASELGTSGTGELFF
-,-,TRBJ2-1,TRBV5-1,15,TGCGCCAGCAGCTTGGGCCTAGCGAACTACAATGAGCAGTTCTTC,CASSLGLANYNEQFF
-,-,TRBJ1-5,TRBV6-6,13,TGTGCCAGCTACGGGCGCAGCAATCAGCCCCAGCATTTT,CASYGRSNQPQHF
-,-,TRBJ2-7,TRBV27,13,TGTGCCAGCAGTCAGTTCGAGCGCTCCGAGCAGTACTTC,CASSQFERSEQYF
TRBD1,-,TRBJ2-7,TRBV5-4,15,TGTGCCAGCAGCTTGATCGGGACAGGATTTCATGAGCAGTACTTC,CASSLIGTGFHEQYF
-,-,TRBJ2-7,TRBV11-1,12,TGTGCCAGCAGCTTAGGGTGGGGCGAGCAGTACTTC,CASSLGWGEQYF
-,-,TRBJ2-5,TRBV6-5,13,TGTGCCAGCAGTTACGGGACGGGAGAGACCCAGTACTTC,CASSYGTGETQYF
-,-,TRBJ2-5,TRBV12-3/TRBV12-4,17,TGTGCCAGCAGCCCCTTTCAACGGGAAAAGAGGGGAGAGACCCAGTACTTC,CASSPFQREKRGETQYF
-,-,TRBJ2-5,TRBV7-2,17,TGTGCCAGCAGCCAGAAGGATGCGTACTTTCCGCCGGAGACCCAGTACTTC,CASSQKDAYFPPETQYF
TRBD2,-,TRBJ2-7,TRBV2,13,TGTGCCAGCTCAACGACTAGCTCGTACGAGCAGTACTTC,CASSTTSSYEQYF
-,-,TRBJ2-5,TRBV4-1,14,TGCGCCAGCAGCTCCCGGCCCGGATCCCAGACCCAGTACTTC,CASSSRPGSQTQYF
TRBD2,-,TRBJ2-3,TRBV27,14,TGTGCCAGCAGTCCCGGGACTAGCGGGGGCCCCATACATTTT,CASSPGTSGGPIHF
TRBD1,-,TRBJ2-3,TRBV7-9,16,TGTGCCAGCAGCCCTACAGGGGGAATGAGCACAGATACGCAGTATTTT,CASSPTGGMSTDTQYF
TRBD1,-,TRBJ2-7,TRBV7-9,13,TGTGCCAGCGGACCGGGACAGATTTACGAGCAGTACTTC,CASGPGQIYEQYF
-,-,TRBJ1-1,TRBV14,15,TGTGCCAGCAGCCCCCTCCAGGGTTTGAACACTGAAGCTTTCTTT,CASSPLQGLNTEAFF
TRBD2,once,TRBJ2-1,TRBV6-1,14,TGTGCCAGCAGCCATATAGGGACTAGCGGTGAGCAGTTCTTC,CASSHIGTSGEQFF
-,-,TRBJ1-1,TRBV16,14,TGTGCCAGCAGCCCCCGCAGGGTGAACACTGAAGCTTTCTTT,CASSPRRVNTEAFF
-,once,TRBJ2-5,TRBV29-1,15,TGCAGCGTTGAAGGCGCAGGGGTTGCTGAAGAGACCCAGTACTTC,CSVEGAGVAEETQYF
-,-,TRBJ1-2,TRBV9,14,TGTGCCAGCAGCCTCTCAACAGGTGACTATGGCTACACCTTC,CASSLSTGDYGYTF
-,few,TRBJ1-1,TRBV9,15,TGTGCCAGCAGCGCCCCGCGGGGTCTGAACACTGAAGCTTTCTTT,CASSAPRGLNTEAFF